This passage covers 14 T cell receptor beta chains from one sample sequenced in a study of cytotoxic CD8 clonotypes in ibrutinib-treated CLL. The protocol was immunoSEQ multiplex PCR, while the TCRdb copy is restricted to in-frame clones and leaves out a portion. Altogether roughly 180,000 clones are present, less than 85% being singletons, with the ten largest covering 4.6%. Source: PBMCs, taken after 24 months of ibrutinib treatment. These receptors were collected from a human donor with chronic lymphocytic leukemia.

The chain has TRBV30 and TRBJ1-5; 7 bases agree with TRBD1. V trimming: 5 bases; J trimming: 4 bases; junction bases outside the gene matches: 5. Germline CDR1 reads GTSNPN; CDR2 reads SVGIG (reference sequence). The CDR3 runs to 13 residues. The CDR3 DNA sequence: TGTGCCTGGGAGCAGGGGGGGAATCAGCCCCAGCATTTT. It specifies CAWEQGGNQPQHF.

A note on this clone: The sample holds other DNA sequences that translate to the same CDR3. The gene calls are TRBV9 and TRBJ1-5, with 9 bases that match TRBD1. V gave up 0 bases and J gave up 6 bases; unmatched junction bases: 4. The CDR3 is 15 residues long. Germline V gene lookup returns CDR1 SGDLS and CDR2 YYNGEE. CDR3 DNA: TGTGCCAGCAGCGTAGGGGGACAGGGTGGTCAGCCCCAGCATTTT. Protein product: CASSVGGQGGQPQHF. Using reference TRBV9 and TRBJ1-5 for the parts outside the CDR3, the full variable domain is DSGVTQTPKHLITATGQRVTLRCSPRSGDLSVYWYQQSLDQGLQFLIQYYNGEERAKGNILERFSAQQFPDLHSELNLSSLELGDSALYFCASSVGGQGGQPQHFGDGTRLSIL.

The rearrangement joins TRBV7-2 to TRBJ1-2; 9 bases map to TRBD1. CDR1 is SGHTA and CDR2 is FQGNSA in the germline V gene. Trimming took 0 bases from V and 0 from J; bases not matched to a gene: 5. The CDR3 is made up of 17 amino acids. In DNA form, the CDR3 reads TGTGCCAGCAGCTTAGCGGGACAGGGAGTTTCTAACTATGGCTACACCTTC. Its translation: CASSLAGQGVSNYGYTF.

The chain combines TRBV10-3 with TRBJ1-1; a possible D gene is TRBD1 (5 bases). The germline V gene has CDR1 ENHRY and CDR2 SYGVKD. The CDR3 totals 11 residues. Trimming left V 1 base short and J 8 bases short, with 5 bases between. CDR3 in amino acids: CAISEWGEAFF. CDR3 sequence (DNA): TGTGCCATCAGTGAGTGGGGGGAAGCTTTCTTT.

The chain combines TRBV9 with TRBJ1-4; tentative D call: TRBD1 (5 bases). Trimming cost V 0 bases and J 0 bases, with 6 bases left between them. Germline CDR1 and CDR2: SGDLS and YYNGEE. CDR3 length: 15 amino acids. CDR3 sequence reads: CASSVAGATNEKLFF. CDR3 bases: TGTGCCAGCAGCGTAGCGGGGGCAACTAATGAAAAACTGTTTTTT.

This clone was seen once. CDR3 loop: CTSSRTRIWDTNTGELFF. In nucleotides, the CDR3 is TGCACCAGCAGCCGAACCAGAATATGGGACACGAACACCGGGGAGCTGTTTTTT. This sequence joins TRBV1 and TRBJ2-2; the table gives TRBD1 as D, unverified against the DNA. TRBV1 is marked as a pseudogene. The CDR3 has 18 residues.

The DNA of the CDR3 is TGTGCCAGTAGTATGTTAGCCGGTGTGGAAGCTTTCTTT. This sequence encodes CASSMLAGVEAFF. The chain couples TRBV19 to TRBJ1-1; no reliable D call. CDR1 is LNHDA and CDR2 is SQIVND in the germline V gene (reference sequence). This CDR3 is built from 13 residues. V was pared by 3 bases and J by 8 bases, with 13 bases between. The full variable domain, with the rest looked up from reference TRBV19 and TRBJ1-1, is DGGITQSPKYLFRKEGQNVTLSCEQNLNHDAMYWYRQDPGQGLRLIYYSQIVNDFQKGDIAEGYSVSREKKESFPLTVTSAQKNPTAFYLCASSMLAGVEAFFGQGTRLTVV.

The J gene is TRBJ1-5, the V gene TRBV19; D unclear. Trimming stripped 5 bases from V and 7 bases from J, with 18 bases between. The CDR3 is made up of 15 amino acids. The germline V gene encodes CDR1 LNHDA and CDR2 SQIVND (reference sequence). The DNA of the CDR3 is TGTGCCAGTAGTGCGCCCGGATACCCATGGCAGCCCCAGCATTTT. Its translation is CASSAPGYPWQPQHF.

The chain uses TRBV19 and TRBJ2-7, with 10 bases that match TRBD2. This CDR3 region has 15 residues. Germline V lookup: CDR1 LNHDA, CDR2 SQIVND (reference sequence). With V trimmed by 1 base and J by 2 bases, 2 bases remained unmatched. CDR3 nucleotide sequence: TGTGCCAGTAGTATAGTAGCGGGAGGTACCTACGAGCAGTACTTC. This gives the protein CASSIVAGGTYEQYF.

This rearrangement joins TRBV27 to TRBJ1-2; TRBD1 matches 7 bases. The ends lost 6 bases at V and 11 bases at J; junction bases unmatched: 6. The CDR3 covers 11 residues. Germline V lookup: CDR1 MNHEY, CDR2 SMNVEV (reference sequence). CDR3 bases: TGTGCCAGCAGGAACAGGGGTCAGTACACCTTC. Residues: CASRNRGQYTF.

The chain is built from TRBV5-8 and TRBJ1-1; D possibly corresponds to TRBD1 (5 bases). Per germline, CDR1 SGHTS and CDR2 YDEGEE. The length of the CDR3 is 14 residues. V lost 3 bases and J 0 bases, leaving 9 bases between the germline ends. In nucleotides, the CDR3 is TGTGCCAGCAGCTCGGGACGTATGAACACTGAAGCTTTCTTT. It codes for CASSSGRMNTEAFF.

This clone was picked up a small number of times. The rearrangement links TRBV11-3 to TRBJ2-7, with D perhaps matching TRBD2 (7 bases). There are 15 residues in the CDR3. Trimming removed 0 bases from V and 6 bases from J, with 15 bases in between. Germline loops: CDR1 SGHNT, CDR2 YENEEA. CDR3 sequence (DNA): TGTGCCAGCAGCTTAGAGTGGGAGGGGGGGACCGAGCAGTACTTC. Residues: CASSLEWEGGTEQYF.

The count of this clone is one. The V and J genes are TRBV5-5 and TRBJ2-2; a possible D gene is TRBD2 (6 bases). V lost 4 bases, J lost 1 base, and 23 bases lay in between. CDR1 and CDR2 (germline): SGHKS, YYEKEE (reference sequence). This CDR3 contains 19 residues. The CDR3 region is CASSGDGSLLGWNTGELFF. CDR3 bases: TGTGCCAGCAGCGGCGACGGGAGCCTCCTAGGGTGGAACACCGGGGAGCTGTTTTTT. Filled out from reference TRBV5-5 and TRBJ2-2, the complete variable domain reads DAGVTQSPTHLIKTRGQQVTLRCSPISGHKSVSWYQQVLGQGPQFIFQYYEKEERGRGNFPDRFSARQFPNYSSELNVNALLLGDSALYLCASSGDGSLLGWNTGELFFGEGSRLTVL.

The chain combines TRBV29-1 with TRBJ2-1, with D possibly TRBD2 on 6 matching bases. From germline, CDR1 is SQVTM and CDR2 ANQGSEA. Trimming removed 8 bases from V and 9 bases from J, with 17 bases in between. The CDR3 is 12 residues long. CDR3 protein: CSTRLDRAEQFF. Here the CDR3 DNA reads TGCAGCACCCGACTAGATCGCGCTGAGCAGTTCTTC.